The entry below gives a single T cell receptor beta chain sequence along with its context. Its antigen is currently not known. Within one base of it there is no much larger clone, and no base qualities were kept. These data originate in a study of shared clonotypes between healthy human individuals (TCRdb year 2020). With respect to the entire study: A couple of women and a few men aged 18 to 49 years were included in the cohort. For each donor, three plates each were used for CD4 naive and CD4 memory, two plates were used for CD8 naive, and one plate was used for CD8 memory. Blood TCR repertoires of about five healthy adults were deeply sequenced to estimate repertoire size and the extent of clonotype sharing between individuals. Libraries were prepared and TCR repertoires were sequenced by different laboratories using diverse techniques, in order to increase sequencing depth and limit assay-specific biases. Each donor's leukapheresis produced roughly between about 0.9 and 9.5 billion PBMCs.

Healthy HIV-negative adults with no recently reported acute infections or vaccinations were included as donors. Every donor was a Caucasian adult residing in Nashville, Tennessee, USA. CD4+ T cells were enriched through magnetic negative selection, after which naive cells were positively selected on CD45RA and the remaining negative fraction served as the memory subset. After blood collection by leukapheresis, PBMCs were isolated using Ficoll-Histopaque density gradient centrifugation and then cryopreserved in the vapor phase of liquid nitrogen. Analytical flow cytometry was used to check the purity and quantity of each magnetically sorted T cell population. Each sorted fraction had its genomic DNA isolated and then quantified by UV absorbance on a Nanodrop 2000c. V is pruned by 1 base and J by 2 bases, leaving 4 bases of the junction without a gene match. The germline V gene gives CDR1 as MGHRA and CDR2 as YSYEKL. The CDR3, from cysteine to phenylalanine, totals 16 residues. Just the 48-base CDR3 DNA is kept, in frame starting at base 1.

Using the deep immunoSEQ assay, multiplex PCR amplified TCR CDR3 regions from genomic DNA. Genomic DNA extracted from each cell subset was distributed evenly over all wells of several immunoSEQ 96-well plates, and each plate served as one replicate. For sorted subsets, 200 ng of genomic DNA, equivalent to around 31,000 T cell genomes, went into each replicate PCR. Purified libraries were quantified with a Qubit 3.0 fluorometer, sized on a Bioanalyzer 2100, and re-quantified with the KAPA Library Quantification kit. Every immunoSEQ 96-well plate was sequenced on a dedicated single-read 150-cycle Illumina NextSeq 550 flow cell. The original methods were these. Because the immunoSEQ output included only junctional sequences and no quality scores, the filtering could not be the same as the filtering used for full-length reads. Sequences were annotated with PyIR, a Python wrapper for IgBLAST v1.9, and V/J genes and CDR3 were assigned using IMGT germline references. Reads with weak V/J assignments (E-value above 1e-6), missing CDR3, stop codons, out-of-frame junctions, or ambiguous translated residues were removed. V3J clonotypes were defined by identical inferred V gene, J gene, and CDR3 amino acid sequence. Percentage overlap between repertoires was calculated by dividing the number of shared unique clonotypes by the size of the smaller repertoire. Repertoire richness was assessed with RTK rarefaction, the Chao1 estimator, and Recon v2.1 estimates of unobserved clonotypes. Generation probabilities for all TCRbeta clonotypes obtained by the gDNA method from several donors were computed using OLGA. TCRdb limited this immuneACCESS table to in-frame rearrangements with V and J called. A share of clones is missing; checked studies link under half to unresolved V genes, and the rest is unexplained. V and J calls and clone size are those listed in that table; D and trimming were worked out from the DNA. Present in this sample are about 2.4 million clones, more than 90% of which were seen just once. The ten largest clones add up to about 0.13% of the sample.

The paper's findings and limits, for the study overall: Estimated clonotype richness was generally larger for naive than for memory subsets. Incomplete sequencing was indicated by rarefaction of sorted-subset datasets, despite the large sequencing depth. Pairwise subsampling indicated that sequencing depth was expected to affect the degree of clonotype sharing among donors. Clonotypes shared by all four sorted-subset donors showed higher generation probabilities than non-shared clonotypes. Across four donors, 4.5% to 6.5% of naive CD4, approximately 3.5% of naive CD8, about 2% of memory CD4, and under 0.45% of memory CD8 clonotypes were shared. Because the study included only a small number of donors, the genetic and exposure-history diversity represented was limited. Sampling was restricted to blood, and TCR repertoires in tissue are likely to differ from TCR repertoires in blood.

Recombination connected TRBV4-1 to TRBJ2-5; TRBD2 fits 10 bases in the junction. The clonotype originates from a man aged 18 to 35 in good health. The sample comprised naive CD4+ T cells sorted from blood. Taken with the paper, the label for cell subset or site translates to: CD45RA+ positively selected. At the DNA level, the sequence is TGCGCCAGCAGCCAAGTCACGGGACTAGCGCAAGAGACCCAGTACTTC. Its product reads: CASSQVTGLAQETQYF.